This T cell receptor (beta chain) stems from a study of blood T cell repertoires in COVID-19. Study at large: Donors in the United States, Italy and Spain gave samples during acute or convalescent COVID-19. From T cells, B-cell-depleted T cells, or PBMCs came the material, which was cDNA or gDNA.

Original handling: Amplification of reference gene primers was used by the study to estimate nucleated cell counts. Clones were sequenced by immunoSEQ multiplex PCR, and TCRdb holds only the in-frame ones, with some missing. That table is the source of V, J and clone size, and D and trimming were worked out from the DNA. The data contain about 270,000 clones, about 86% of them seen just once; the ten biggest clones take up 2.5% to 3%. The CDR3 is 16 residues long. CDR1 MNHEY and CDR2 SVGAGI come from the germline V gene. V was pared by 0 bases and J by 5 bases, with 16 bases between. Sequenced input: peripheral blood. This chain connects TRBV6-5 to TRBJ1-2; perhaps TRBD1 as D (6 bases). The clonotype originates from a woman aged 55-70 years with active or convalescent COVID-19. The CDR3 region has the DNA TGTGCCAGCAGTTACTCTGAACAGGGCATAGGATATGGCTACACCTTC. Translating gives CASSYSEQGIGYGYTF.